Listed below are T cell receptor beta chains from one sample, sequenced in a study of Graves' ophthalmopathy and Graves' hyperthyroidism. Via MiXCR, TCRdb re-called the multiplex PCR reads, giving one row per CDR3 protein. Here the sample spans some 350,000 distinct CDR3 sequences, 15% to 20% being singletons. What was sequenced was peripheral blood. The receptors here all came from an adult woman with stable Graves' hyperthyroidism. CDR3s include the opening cysteine and the closing phenylalanine or tryptophan. D genes are given only for firm matches. For some rows the clone size is stated as once, few or many, or as a class when expanded; others skip it.

TRBJ1-5 | many | TRBV19 | . | TGTGCCAGTAGTCCGATCCGGGGGCCCCAGCATTTT | CASSPIRGPQHF
TRBJ2-7 | many | TRBV15 | TRBD1 | TGTGCCACCAGCGACCGGGACAGGGTAACCTACGAGCAGTACTTC | CATSDRDRVTYEQYF
TRBJ2-7 | many | TRBV28 | . | TGTGCCAGCAGTCCTGCGGGGCAGAACGCGTTCGAGCAGTACTTC | CASSPAGQNAFEQYF
TRBJ2-2 | many | TRBV20-1 | . | TGCAGTATGCAGGGGCCCGGGGAGCTGTTTTTT | CSMQGPGELFF
TRBJ2-7 | many | TRBV7-2 | . | TGTGCCAGCAGCTTAGTGGGACCCCCGAACTACGAGCAGTACTTC | CASSLVGPPNYEQYF
TRBJ2-7 | . | TRBV28 | . | TGTGCCAGCAGTAGAAACCCACTGATCTACGAGCAGTACTTC | CASSRNPLIYEQYF
TRBJ1-2 | few | TRBV11-2 | . | TGTGCCAGCAGCCTATTGGAAGGTGGCCGTCAGGTGGCCTTC | CASSLLEGGRQVAF
TRBJ2-2 | many | TRBV7-2 | TRBD2 | TGTGCCAGCAGTCCAATAGCGGGAGTCTCCGGGGAGCTGTTTTTT | CASSPIAGVSGELFF
TRBJ1-2 | . | TRBV20-1 | TRBD1 | TGCAGTGCTCGAGGGGGGGAACAGGGGTTTTCTGGCTACACCTTC | CSARGGEQGFSGYTF
TRBJ2-2 | few | TRBV12-3/TRBV12-4 | . | TGTGCCAGCAGTGGCGGGGCGATCACCGGGGAGCTGTTTTTT | CASSGGAITGELFF
TRBJ1-3 | many | TRBV29-1 | . | TGCAGCGTCCGGGACCCTGGAAACACCATATATTTT | CSVRDPGNTIYF
TRBJ1-5 | few | TRBV5-1 | TRBD1 | TGCGCCAGCAGCTTCGGGACAGGGCGCGATCAGCCCCAGCATTTT | CASSFGTGRDQPQHF
TRBJ2-7 | many | TRBV20-1 | TRBD2 | TGCAGTGCCACCGGGACTAGCGGGAGGGCAGGGTACGAGCAGTACTTC | CSATGTSGRAGYEQYF
TRBJ2-7 | many | TRBV5-5 | . | TGTGCCAGCAGCTTAATCTCTGCCAGGGGCTACGAGCAGTACTTC | CASSLISARGYEQYF
TRBJ2-5 | few | TRBV2 | . | TGTGCCAGCATAAGGGACCACCAAGAGACCCAGTACTTC | CASIRDHQETQYF
TRBJ2-3 | many | TRBV9 | . | TGTGCCAGCAGCGCGAGCCGGGATACGCAGTATTTT | CASSASRDTQYF